This TCR beta chain was profiled in a study of beta chain features in type 1 diabetes. Study-wide results and limits: Sequencing from cDNA could over-represent high-TCR-expressing cells. Moderate but significant shortening of TCRB CDR3s was recorded in all four CD4+ subsets from Type 1 diabetes patients. TCRB repertoires of naive, central memory and Treg cells appeared more similar among patients than among healthy donors.

It was via CD45RO/CCR7/CD25/CD127/CD95/CD27 that CD4+ naive, central memory, regulatory and stem cell-like memory cells were sorted. Each of the sorted populations had a purity greater than 95%. Of note for this clone: No antigen is known for it.

The study reverse transcribed the entire isolated RNA, so it sequenced expressed TCRB transcripts. This table comes from immunoSEQ multiplex PCR, and its TCRdb copy is limited to in-frame clones, with some not included. Among 640,000 or so clones listed, around 15% were seen once. Trimming took 4 bases from V and 8 from J, leaving 8 bases between them. The CDR3 covers 10 residues. Looked up from germline, CDR1 is DFQATT and CDR2 is SNEGSKA (reference sequence). The source of this sequence is a man aged 18 to 35 with type 1 diabetes. Sequenced input: naive CD4+ T cells from blood. V and J are TRBV20-1 and TRBJ1-1; no firm D call. CDR3 sequence reads: CSATAPEAFF. CDR3 nucleotide sequence: TGCAGTGCTACTGCCCCAGAAGCTTTCTTT.